Given below is one T cell receptor (beta chain) in context. The antigen is unknown. The ends were cut back, 4 bases at V and 1 base at J, with 6 bases in the middle. Germline V CDR1 and CDR2: SEHNR, FQNEAQ (reference sequence). The CDR3 length is 13 residues. This sample is drawn from a study of regulatory dendritic cells for organ transplantation. Notes on the study in general: Mature dendritic cells appeared to drive more memory CD8+ clonal expansion than regulatory ones. Of resting T cell subsets, memory CD8+ had the most alloreactive clonotypes. The authors noted considerable between-person heterogeneity in alloreactive memory CD8+ cells.

CD4+ or CD8+ T cells were sorted as naive CD45RA+ or memory CD45RO+. Produced via immunoSEQ multiplex PCR; TCRdb's table is partial and in-frame only. The sample lists under 50,000 clones; about 93% were seen once. The clonotype was recovered from a human donor in good health. The chain has TRBV7-9 and TRBJ2-3; D uncertain. Input material: naive CD8+ T cells from blood. The subset is: CD45RA+ naive T cells. In DNA, the CDR3 is TGTGCCAGCAGCTCAAGAGGCACAGATACGCAGTATTTT. Its protein product is CASSSRGTDTQYF.